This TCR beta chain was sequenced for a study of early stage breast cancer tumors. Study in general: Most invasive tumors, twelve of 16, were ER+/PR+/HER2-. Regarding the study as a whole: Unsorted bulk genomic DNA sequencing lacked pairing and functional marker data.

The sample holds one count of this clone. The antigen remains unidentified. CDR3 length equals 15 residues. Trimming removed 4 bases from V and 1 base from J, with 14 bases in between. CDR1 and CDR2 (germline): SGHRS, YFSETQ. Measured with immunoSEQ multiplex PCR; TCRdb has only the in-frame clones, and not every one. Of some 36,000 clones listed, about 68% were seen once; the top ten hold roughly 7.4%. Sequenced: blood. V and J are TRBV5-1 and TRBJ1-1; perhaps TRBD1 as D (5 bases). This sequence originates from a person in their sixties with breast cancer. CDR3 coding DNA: TGCGCCAGCAGCCGCCGCGCAGGGACGAACACTGAAGCTTTCTTT. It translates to CASSRRAGTNTEAFF.